The 15 T cell receptor beta chains in this list originate from one sample, sequenced in a study of molecular identifiers for immune sequencing clone quantification (dated by TCRdb to 2016 to 2019). Library preparation was by PCR. TCRdb shows the sequencer as NextSeq 500. Through fastp at Q25 and MiXCR, TCRdb rebuilt clones from the public reads, retaining in-frame beta chains. CDR3 protein duplicates are merged, each entry listing the most common genes and DNA. Here the sample has roughly 630,000 distinct CDR3 sequences; about 25% occur a single time. 0.7% to 0.95% of the sample is taken by the ten largest. The sequenced material came from naive CD8+ T cells from blood, with Jurkat cell RNA spiked in. What the cell subset or site label conveys for this sample: FACS-sorted CD8+CD4-CCR7+CD45RA+ naive T cells. These receptors were obtained from a human donor in good health. Some libraries in this study had Jurkat cell RNA spiked in.

About this clonotype itself: Being one base from a much bigger clone, this may be a read error. This rearrangement joins TRBV6-5 to TRBJ2-7; 11 bases map to TRBD2. Germline loops: CDR1 MNHEY, CDR2 SVGAGI. This CDR3 is built from 15 residues. CDR3 DNA: TGTGCCAGCAGTTATGGTCTAGCGGGAGGCTACGAGCGGTACTTC. Amino acid sequence: CASSYGLAGGYERYF.

The table lists this clonotype with a few counts. This sequence may be a read error, since a much larger clone differs from it by one base. The chain links TRBV11-2 to TRBJ2-2; no clear D gene. The CDR3 totals 11 residues. CDR1 is SGHAT, CDR2 FQNNGV, per germline. Deletions cut 4 bases from V and 7 bases from J, with 4 bases between. The CDR3 DNA reads TGTGCCAGCAGCTCCATCGGGGAGCTGTTTTTT. Protein sequence: CASSSIGELFF.

This clonotype was picked up a small number of times. The J gene is TRBJ2-7, the V gene TRBV19; 8 nucleotides line up with TRBD2. This CDR3 is 15 amino acids long. The junction had 5 bases not matched to a gene; V was cut back by 1 base and J by 3 bases. Germline V lookup: CDR1 LNHDA, CDR2 SQIVND (reference sequence). In nucleotides, the CDR3 is TGTGCCAGTAGTATAGGGGAGCGGGAGTACTACGAGCAGTACTTC. Protein product: CASSIGEREYYEQYF.

This clonotype appeared a few times. The chain couples TRBV25-1 to TRBJ2-3, with D unresolved. Trimming stripped 11 bases from V and 3 bases from J, with 15 bases between. The CDR3 consists of 13 residues. CDR1 is MGHDK and CDR2 is SYGVNS in the germline V gene. The CDR3 DNA follows: TGTGCCGGCACCGACGCAGTTACAGATACGCAGTATTTT. This codes for CAGTDAVTDTQYF.

The gene calls are TRBV5-1 and TRBJ2-1, with D unresolved. Looked up from germline, CDR1 is SGHRS and CDR2 is YFSETQ. The CDR3 is 14 amino acids. Trimming took 2 bases from V and 7 from J, leaving 13 bases between them. The DNA for the CDR3 is TGCGCCAGCAGCTTCCGGCGTGGAGCAAATGAGCAGTTCTTC. This gives the protein CASSFRRGANEQFF.

As regards this clonotype: With a much larger clone just one base away, this may be a read error. The chain joins TRBV28 to TRBJ1-1; TRBD1 might be the D (6 bases). CDR3 length: 14 residues. The V end lost 4 bases, the J end lost 4 bases, and 13 bases lay between the germline ends. CDR1 and CDR2 from the germline V gene are MDHEN and SYDVKM. The DNA for the CDR3 is TGTGCCAGCAGTTACGGGGGGCTGGTCACTGAAGCTTTCTTT. Translation gives CASSYGGLVTEAFF.

This clonotype has ten or more counts. The chain joins TRBV20-1 to TRBJ2-3; 8 bases align to TRBD2. The V gene's germline CDR1 is DFQATT and CDR2 SNEGSKA (reference sequence). The CDR3 sequence is 17 residues long. V trimming: 0 bases; J trimming: 5 bases; junction bases outside the gene matches: 13. The CDR3 sequence: CSARDWGITGGLDTQYF. In DNA form, the CDR3 reads TGCAGTGCTAGAGATTGGGGGATTACGGGGGGGCTAGATACGCAGTATTTT.

A remark on this clonotype: This may arise from a read error, as a much more abundant clone is one base away. The chain has TRBV7-2 and TRBJ2-5; tentative D call: TRBD2 (5 bases). The V end lost 5 bases, the J end lost 9 bases, and 13 bases lay between the germline ends. Per germline, CDR1 SGHTA and CDR2 FQGNSA. This CDR3 has 12 amino acids. CDR3 region: CASSPLDGAQYF. The CDR3 bases are TGTGCCAGCAGCCCCCTGGACGGGGCCCAGTACTTC.

The table lists this clonotype with a few counts. This rearrangement joins TRBV27 to TRBJ2-7; D is unclear. CDR1 MNHEY and CDR2 SMNVEV come from the germline V gene (reference sequence). The V end lost 4 bases, the J end lost 2 bases, and 12 bases lay between the germline ends. The CDR3 sequence is 14 residues long. As DNA, the CDR3 is TGTGCCAGCAGTTCTCGCGTCGACGCCTACGAGCAGTACTTC. Translated: CASSSRVDAYEQYF.

There are many counts of this clonotype. The rearrangement links TRBV7-9 to TRBJ2-3; the match to TRBD2 covers 7 bases. This CDR3 spans 14 amino acids. Germline-derived CDR1 and CDR2 are SEHNR and FQNEAQ (reference sequence). Unmatched junction bases numbered 9, after V lost 8 bases and J lost 4 bases. The CDR3 DNA follows: TGTGCCAGCTCCCCCCCCGCGGGGGCAGATACGCAGTATTTT. Protein sequence: CASSPPAGADTQYF.

Regarding this clonotype: A read error may be the cause here, since a much bigger clone is one base away. The J gene is TRBJ2-7, the V gene TRBV29-1, with D possibly being TRBD2 (5 bases). This CDR3 region has 13 residues. Germline values: CDR1 SQVTM, CDR2 ANQGSEA. CDR3: CSDQTGGSYERYF. CDR3 bases: TGCAGCGACCAGACCGGCGGGTCCTACGAGCGGTACTTC.

The rearrangement links TRBV20-1 to TRBJ2-7; the D is unclear. Trimming shortened V by 0 bases and J by 6 bases, and 15 bases separated the two germline ends. The CDR3 extends over 14 amino acids. Germline CDR1 is DFQATT and CDR2 is SNEGSKA (reference sequence). The chain's CDR3 is CSARDSSTPGEQYF. In DNA, the CDR3 is TGCAGTGCTAGAGATTCCTCAACCCCTGGCGAGCAGTACTTC.

The rearrangement joins TRBV14 to TRBJ2-1; 9 bases are a match to TRBD2. Germline CDR1 SGHDN, CDR2 FVKESK. The CDR3 runs 15 residues. The J segment lost 10 bases and the V segment lost 3 bases, leaving 10 bases of the junction unmatched. CDR3 sequence (DNA): TGTGCCAGCAGCCACACCCCACTGCTAGCGGGAGAGCAGTTCTTC. Amino acids: CASSHTPLLAGEQFF.

With regard to this clonotype: A single base separates this from a much larger clone, so it may be a read error. CDR3 region: CASSGNPNYDYTF. The CDR3 DNA reads TGTGCCAGCAGCGGGAATCCCAACTATGACTACACCTTC. This chain links TRBV7-9 with TRBJ1-2; D is unresolved. This CDR3 region has 13 residues. The V gene's germline CDR1 is SEHNR and CDR2 FQNEAQ (reference sequence).

This clonotype was counted between two and nine times. The chain carries TRBV14 and TRBJ2-7; 9 nucleotides align to TRBD1. This CDR3 is 15 amino acids long. V gave up 5 bases and J gave up 2 bases; unmatched junction bases: 7. Germline V CDR1 and CDR2: SGHDN, FVKESK. The CDR3 spells CASSIGTGFPYEQYF. CDR3 in DNA: TGTGCCAGCAGCATAGGGACAGGGTTCCCCTACGAGCAGTACTTC.